The 13 T cell receptor beta chains in this list originate from one sample, sequenced in a study of molecular identifiers for immune sequencing clone quantification. MiXCR, run by TCRdb on the PCR reads, gives a single entry per CDR3 protein. The sample yields about 300,000 distinct CDR3 sequences, about a fifth seen once. The sample consisted of naive CD8+ T cells from blood, with Jurkat cell RNA spiked in. Subset here: FACS-sorted CD8+CD4-CCR7+CD45RA+ naive T cells. The receptors stem from a human donor in good health. Some libraries in this study had Jurkat cell RNA spiked in.

About this clonotype itself: Being one base from a much bigger clone, this may be a read error. The chain has TRBV5-6 and TRBJ1-3, with 7 positions matching TRBD1. The CDR3 sequence is 15 residues long. The V gene end was trimmed by 4 bases and the J gene end by 2 bases; junction bases not matched to a gene: 6. Germline CDR1 is SGHDT and CDR2 is YYEEEE. The CDR3, as DNA: TGTGCCAGCAGCCCGACAGGGTCAACTGGAAACACCATATATTTT. Protein: CASSPTGSTGNTIYF.

This clonotype is a singleton in its sample. A junction boundary mismatches the germline segment, possibly from a read error. V usage is TRBV28 and J usage is TRBJ1-1; D might be TRBD1 (6 bases). The CDR3 spans 12 residues. The germline V gene has CDR1 MDHEN and CDR2 SYDVKM. CDR3 loop: CATRGPNTEAFF. The CDR3 coding sequence is TGCGCCACCAGGGGCCCGAACACTGAAGCTTTCTTT.

This clonotype was detected many times. The V call is TRBV7-2, the J call TRBJ1-1; no reliable D call. CDR1 SGHTA and CDR2 FQGNSA come from the germline V gene. The CDR3 spans 14 residues. The ends were cut back, 5 bases at V and 7 bases at J, with 17 bases in the middle. The CDR3, as DNA: TGTGCCAGCAGCCCACGTTGGGGTATCCGTGAAGCTTTCTTT. It specifies CASSPRWGIREAFF.

With respect to this clonotype: A single base separates this from a much larger clone, so it may be a read error. The conserved closing phenylalanine or tryptophan is absent in this CDR3, likely reflecting a read error. The CDR3 nucleotides read TGTGCCAGCAGCTCCGAGGGACTGACTACCTACGAGCAGTACCTC. Translation gives CASSSEGLTTYEQYL. The chain couples TRBV12-3 or TRBV12-4 to TRBJ2-7, with D maybe TRBD2 (6 bases). The CDR3 has 15 amino acids. V dropped 6 bases and J dropped 2 bases, with 17 bases sitting between them.

In this sample, this clonotype turned up many times. The chain has TRBV7-6 and TRBJ2-3, with D perhaps assigned TRBD1 or TRBD2 (5 bases each). This CDR3 has 18 amino acids. Germline CDR1 SGHVS, CDR2 FNYEAQ. V shed 1 base and J shed 2 bases, with 19 bases lying between them. The CDR3 DNA follows: TGTGCCAGCAGCTTAGGCGAGGGGCTCCCTCCGTCCACAGATACGCAGTATTTT. The encoded protein is CASSLGEGLPPSTDTQYF.

The genes are TRBV7-8 and TRBJ1-1; no clear D gene. This CDR3 is built from 13 residues. Germline V gene sequence: CDR1 SGHVS, CDR2 FQNEAQ. Trimming took off 0 bases at V and 6 bases at J, with 8 bases between the two ends. DNA for the CDR3: TGTGCCAGCAGCTTAGCTCCCGGGGCTGAAGCTTTCTTT. Its protein product is CASSLAPGAEAFF.

This chain links TRBV28 with TRBJ2-7; tentative D call: TRBD2 (6 bases). CDR3 length: 16 amino acids. The ends were cut back, 5 bases at V and 2 bases at J, with 19 bases in the middle. Germline CDR1 MDHEN, CDR2 SYDVKM. The CDR3 reads CASSGRAGRGPYEQYF. CDR3 in DNA: TGTGCCAGCAGTGGCAGGGCGGGGCGGGGCCCCTACGAGCAGTACTTC.

This clonotype came up a few times. One end of the junction varies from germline; a read error may be responsible. The V call is TRBV7-9, the J call TRBJ1-4, with a possible D match to TRBD1 (5 bases). The CDR3 totals 15 residues. From germline, CDR1 is SEHNR and CDR2 FQNEAQ (reference sequence). CDR3 residues: CASSFARGVDEKLSF. CDR3 in DNA: TGTGCCAGCAGCTTTGCCCGGGGCGTTGATGAAAAACTGTCTTTT.

Many counts were recorded for this clonotype. J is TRBJ2-1 and V is TRBV12-3 or TRBV12-4, with D unclear. V dropped 6 bases and J dropped 0 bases, with 12 bases sitting between them. The CDR3 runs to 15 residues. For the CDR3, the DNA is TGTGCCAGCAGCGCACCCCAGAGCTCCTACAATGAGCAGTTCTTC. Its translation: CASSAPQSSYNEQFF.

In its sample, this clonotype was seen a few times. The chain recombines TRBV12-5 with TRBJ2-3, with a weak D call TRBD2 (6 bases). This CDR3 comprises 17 residues. The germline V and J ends were trimmed by 3 bases and 1 base, with 17 bases remaining between them. Germline values: CDR1 LGHNT, CDR2 FRNRAP. In nucleotides, the CDR3 is TGTGCTAGTGGTTTTTGGAATGGGGGGATGGGCACAGATACGCAGTATTTT. As protein: CASGFWNGGMGTDTQYF.

Concerning this clonotype itself: One junction end does not reproduce the germline sequence, and a read error may be involved. The rearrangement joins TRBV6-5 to TRBJ1-2; 9 bases map to TRBD1. This CDR3 region has 16 residues. In germline, CDR1 is MNHEY, CDR2 SVGAGI. The CDR3 DNA sequence: TGTGCCAACAGTTACTCGGTTGGACAGGGGTACTATGGCTACACCTTC. This translates into CANSYSVGQGYYGYTF.

This rearrangement joins TRBV6-2 or TRBV6-3 to TRBJ2-3; TRBD1 is a possible D gene (6 bases). V shed 4 bases and J shed 3 bases, with 11 bases lying between them. CDR1 and CDR2 (germline): MNHEY, SVGEGT. CDR3 size: 14 residues. The CDR3 is CASSSLGQTDTQYF. CDR3 sequence (DNA): TGTGCCAGCAGTTCCCTCGGACAGACAGATACGCAGTATTTT.

This clonotype was seen many times. The CDR3 DNA follows: TGTGCCAGCAGTTGGCCGGGACTAGCGGGAGCCGAGACCCAGTACTTC. Protein product: CASSWPGLAGAETQYF. This chain links TRBV12-3 or TRBV12-4 with TRBJ2-5; 14 nucleotides agree with TRBD2. The CDR3 has 16 residues. V was clipped by 4 bases and J by 5 bases; unmatched bases: 6.